The subject of this entry is one T cell receptor beta chain. Authors' methods: Reference gene primer amplification yielded estimated nucleated cell counts. Data came from immunoSEQ multiplex PCR; TCRdb stores just in-frame clones and leaves some out. V, J and clone size are taken as reported in that table, and D and trimming were inferred from the DNA itself. The profile shows 190,000 or so clones, about 87% of them singletons. This record belongs to a study of blood T cell repertoires in COVID-19. Study-level background: Researchers got acute and convalescent COVID-19 samples from the United States, Italy and Spain. Nucleic acid was either cDNA or gDNA, and it came from T cells, B-cell-depleted T cells, or PBMCs.

The CDR3 totals 17 residues. Trimming removed 3 bases from V and 7 bases from J; junction bases left unmatched: 11. Germline V lookup: CDR1 SEHNR, CDR2 FQNEAQ (reference sequence). This sequence originates from a man between 40 and 49 years old with active or convalescent COVID-19. Sequenced input: peripheral blood. V and J are TRBV7-9 and TRBJ1-4; 10 bases agree with TRBD1. For the CDR3, the DNA is TGTGCCAGCAGCTTCCGACAGGGGGCTTCACGGCGTGAAAAACTGTTTTTT. This gives the protein CASSFRQGASRREKLFF.